The rows below give T cell receptor beta chains drawn from one sample of a study of T cells in localized non-small cell lung cancer. Clones were sequenced by immunoSEQ multiplex PCR, and TCRdb holds only the in-frame ones, with some missing. The sample shows fewer than 1,000 clones, 20% to 25% of them seen only once. Source: normal lung tissue next to the tumor, taken before any cancer treatment. These receptors originate from a female donor aged 60 or older with stage I lung adenocarcinoma. Each CDR3 is given with its conserved first and last residue. Each record gives: V gene, J gene, clone size, D gene, CDR3 DNA, CDR3 protein. The D gene is left open where the match is weak. Clone size, where shown, is once, few, many, or a class for clones that have expanded.

>TRBV28|TRBJ2-3|NA|TRBD2
TGTGCCAGCAGTGCCGGGACTAGCGGTACGCAGTATTTT
CASSAGTSGTQYF
>TRBV18|TRBJ1-3|few|NA
TGTGCCAGCTCACCGGACAGTGGCTCTGGAAACACCATATATTTT
CASSPDSGSGNTIYF
>TRBV9|TRBJ1-1|hyperexpanded|NA
TGTGCCAGCAGCGTAGCGGGGGGGCCGGGCACTGAAGCTTTCTTT
CASSVAGGPGTEAFF
>TRBV23-1|TRBJ2-2|NA|NA
TGCGCCAGCAGCTTATGGGAGGCCGGGGAGCTGTTTTTT
CASSLWEAGELFF
>TRBV9|TRBJ2-5|NA|TRBD2
TGTGCCAGCAGCCAGATGGCGGGAGCCAATCCCTCACGGGAGACCCAGTACTTC
CASSQMAGANPSRETQYF
>TRBV6-1|TRBJ1-5|NA|TRBD1
TGTGCCAGCAGTGAAGCCTCGACTTGGGACAGATTGAATCAGCCCCAGCATTTT
CASSEASTWDRLNQPQHF
>TRBV6-1|TRBJ2-3|NA|TRBD2
TGTGCCAGCAGTGAAGGAGCGGGGGTTAGAGATACGCAGTATTTT
CASSEGAGVRDTQYF
>TRBV28|TRBJ1-6|NA|NA
TGTGCGGCCTCAGGGGAAGGCTATAATTCACCCCTCCACTTT
CAASGEGYNSPLHF
>TRBV6-8|TRBJ2-7|NA|NA
TGTGCCAGCAGTTACTCGTCTGGTGGGGGCTCCTACGAGCAGTACTTC
CASSYSSGGGSYEQYF
>TRBV11-3|TRBJ1-2|few|NA
TGTGCCAGCAGCCCTACGTGGAGGGACAATGGCTACACCTTC
CASSPTWRDNGYTF
>TRBV18|TRBJ1-1|NA|NA
TGTGCCAGCTCACCGCGGACTGATGAAGCTTTCTTT
CASSPRTDEAFF
>TRBV5-1|TRBJ1-3|NA|NA
TGCGCCAGCAGCTTTGGACTGGCTGGAAACACCATATATTTT
CASSFGLAGNTIYF
>TRBV28|TRBJ2-3|few|NA
TGTGCCAGCAGTTCCCCGCCCGCCTCCACAGATACGCAGTATTTT
CASSSPPASTDTQYF
>TRBV9|TRBJ1-5|few|TRBD1
TGTGCCAGCAGTGGGGGACAGGGTGCTCAGCCCCAGCATTTT
CASSGGQGAQPQHF
>TRBV27|TRBJ2-3|few|NA
TGTGCCAGCAGCCCTTCTAGCACAGATACGCAGTATTTT
CASSPSSTDTQYF
>TRBV11-3|TRBJ1-1|NA|NA
TGTGCCAGCAGCGAAACCAGGGAGATGGCTGAAGCTTTCTTT
CASSETREMAEAFF
>TRBV11-3|TRBJ2-2|few|TRBD1
TGTGCCAGCAGCTCCCGGGACAGGGATGCCGGGGAGCTGTTTTTT
CASSSRDRDAGELFF
>TRBV6-8|TRBJ1-1|large|TRBD1
TGTGCCAGCGGGGCGGGGACAGTGTCCCACACTGAAGCTTTCTTT
CASGAGTVSHTEAFF
>TRBV11-3|TRBJ1-4|few|NA
TGTGCCAGCAGCTTAGGACAGCATAATGAAAAACTGTTTTTT
CASSLGQHNEKLFF
>TRBV28|TRBJ1-1|few|TRBD1
TGTGCCAGCAGTCCCCTACAGGGGATGAACACTGAAGCTTTCTTT
CASSPLQGMNTEAFF
>TRBV6-8|TRBJ1-6|NA|NA
TGTGCCAGCAGGAGGGACAACGGGAATTCACCCCTCCACTTT
CASRRDNGNSPLHF
>TRBV9|TRBJ2-1|NA|NA
TGTGCCAGCAGCGTAGCTGGGGGACGCTACAATGAGCAGTTCTTC
CASSVAGGRYNEQFF
>TRBV6-8|TRBJ2-5|few|TRBD2
TGTGCCAGCAGTTACTCGCCTAGCGGGAGTGAGACCCAGTACTTC
CASSYSPSGSETQYF
>TRBV11-3|TRBJ2-3|few|TRBD2
TGTGCCAGCAGCTTTCGACTAGCGGGGGGCACAGATACGCAGTATTTT
CASSFRLAGGTDTQYF
>TRBV10-3|TRBJ1-4|medium-sized|NA
TGTGCCATCAGTGAGGTCCGGGACCTCAGGGAAAAACTGTTTTTT
CAISEVRDLREKLFF
>TRBV11-3|TRBJ1-2|medium-sized|TRBD1
TGTGCCAGCAGCTCCGGACAGGCCAACTATGGCTACACCTTC
CASSSGQANYGYTF
>TRBV11-3|TRBJ2-4|medium-sized|TRBD1
TGTGCCAGCAGCACCCCGGGACAGCAGAAAAACATTCAGTACTTC
CASSTPGQQKNIQYF
>TRBV28|TRBJ1-1|few|NA
TGTGCCAGCTCTTATCGTGAGAGTGAAGCTTTCTTT
CASSYRESEAFF
>TRBV30|TRBJ2-2|NA|TRBD2
TGTGCCTGGAGTGGACTAGCGGGGAACACCGGGGAGCTGTTTTTT
CAWSGLAGNTGELFF
>TRBV28|TRBJ2-1|NA|NA
TGTGCCAGCAGTTTGCCCCGGGGGGCCGGATATGAGCAGTTCTTC
CASSLPRGAGYEQFF
>TRBV28|TRBJ1-2|NA|TRBD1
TGTGCCAGCAGTGGACAGGGGCTGGGCTACACCTTC
CASSGQGLGYTF
>TRBV11-3|TRBJ2-1|few|NA
TGTGCCAGCAGCGAGACGCCTTTGTACAATGAGCAGTTCTTC
CASSETPLYNEQFF
>TRBV4-1|TRBJ2-2|few|TRBD2
TGCGCCAGCAGCCCAGCTTTGGCGGGAGGGACGGAGCTGTTTTTT
CASSPALAGGTELFF
>TRBV11-3|TRBJ2-1|few|TRBD2
TGTGCCAGCAGCACGGGACTAGCGGGCAATGAGCAGTTCTTC
CASSTGLAGNEQFF
>TRBV19|TRBJ2-2|NA|NA
TGTGCCAGTAGTTTCCGGCAGGGAGCGATCGGGGAGCTGTTTTTT
CASSFRQGAIGELFF
>TRBV28|TRBJ2-3|few|NA
TGTGCCAGCAGTTCCTCCAGTGGGCTAGGTTCCTCCACAGATACGCAGTATTTT
CASSSSSGLGSSTDTQYF
>TRBV9|TRBJ2-2|medium-sized|TRBD1
TGTGCCAGCAGCCCCGGGACAGGGGGCGCAGCCGGGGAGCTGTTTTTT
CASSPGTGGAAGELFF